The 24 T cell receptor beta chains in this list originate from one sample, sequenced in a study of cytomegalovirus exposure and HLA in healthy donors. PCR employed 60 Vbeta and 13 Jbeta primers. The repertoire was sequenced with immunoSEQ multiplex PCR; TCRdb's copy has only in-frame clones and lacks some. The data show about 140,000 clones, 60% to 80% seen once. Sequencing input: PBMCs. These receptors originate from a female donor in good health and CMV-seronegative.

CDR3 nucleotides: TGTGCCAGCAGCCTTTACAGCAACACTGAAGCTTTCTTT. It codes for CASSLYSNTEAFF. The chain employs TRBV27 and TRBJ1-1; D gene ambiguous. V was pared by 6 bases and J by 2 bases, with 10 bases between. The CDR3 is 13 residues long. Germline assignment: CDR1 MNHEY and CDR2 SMNVEV (reference sequence).

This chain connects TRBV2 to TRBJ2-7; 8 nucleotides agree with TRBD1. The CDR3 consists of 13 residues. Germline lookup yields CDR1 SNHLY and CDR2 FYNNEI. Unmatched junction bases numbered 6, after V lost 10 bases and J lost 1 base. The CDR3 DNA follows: TGTGCCACGGGGGACAGGAGTTCCTACGAGCAGTACTTC. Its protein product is CATGDRSSYEQYF. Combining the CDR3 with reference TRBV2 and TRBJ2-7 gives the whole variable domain EPEVTQTPSHQVTQMGQEVILRCVPISNHLYFYWYRQILGQKVEFLVSFYNNEISEKSEIFDDQFSVERPDGSNFTLKIRSTKLEDSAMYFCATGDRSSYEQYFGPGTRLTVT.

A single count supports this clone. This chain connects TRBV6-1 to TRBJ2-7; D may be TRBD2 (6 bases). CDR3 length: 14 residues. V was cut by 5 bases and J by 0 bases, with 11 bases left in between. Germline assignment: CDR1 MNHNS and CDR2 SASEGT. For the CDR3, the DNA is TGTGCCAGCAGTTATGCGGGGATCTCCTACGAGCAGTACTTC. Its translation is CASSYAGISYEQYF.

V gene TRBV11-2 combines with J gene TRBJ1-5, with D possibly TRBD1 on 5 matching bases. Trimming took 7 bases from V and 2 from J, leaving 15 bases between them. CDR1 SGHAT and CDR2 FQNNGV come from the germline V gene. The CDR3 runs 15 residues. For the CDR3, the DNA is TGTGCCAGCAACACCCCGGACAAGGGCAATCAGCCCCAGCATTTT. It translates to CASNTPDKGNQPQHF. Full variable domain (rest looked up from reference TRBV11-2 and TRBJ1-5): EAGVAQSPRYKIIEKRQSVAFWCNPISGHATLYWYQQILGQGPKLLIQFQNNGVVDDSQLPKDRFSAERLKGVDSTLKIQPAKLEDSAVYLCASNTPDKGNQPQHFGDGTRLSIL.

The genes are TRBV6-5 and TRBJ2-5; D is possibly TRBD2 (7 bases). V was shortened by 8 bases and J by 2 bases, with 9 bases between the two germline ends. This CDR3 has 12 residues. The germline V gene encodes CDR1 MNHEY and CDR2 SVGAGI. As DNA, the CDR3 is TGTGCCAGCGGGAGGGGGCAAGAGACCCAGTACTTC. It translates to CASGRGQETQYF.

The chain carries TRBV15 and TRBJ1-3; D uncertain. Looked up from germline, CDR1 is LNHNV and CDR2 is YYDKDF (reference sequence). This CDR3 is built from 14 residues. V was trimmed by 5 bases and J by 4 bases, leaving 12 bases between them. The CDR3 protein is CATSEDSPGNTIYF. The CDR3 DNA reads TGTGCCACCAGCGAGGATAGCCCCGGAAACACCATATATTTT.

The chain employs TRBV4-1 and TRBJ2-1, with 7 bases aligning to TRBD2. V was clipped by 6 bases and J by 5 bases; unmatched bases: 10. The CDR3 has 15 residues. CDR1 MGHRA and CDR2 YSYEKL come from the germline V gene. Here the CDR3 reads CASRHEGLTHNEQFF. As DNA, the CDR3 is TGCGCCAGCAGACATGAGGGACTAACCCACAATGAGCAGTTCTTC.

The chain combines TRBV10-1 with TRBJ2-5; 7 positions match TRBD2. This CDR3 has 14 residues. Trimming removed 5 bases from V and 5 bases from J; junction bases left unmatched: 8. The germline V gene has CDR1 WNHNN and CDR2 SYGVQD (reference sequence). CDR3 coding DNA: TGCGCCAGCAGTCTGTGGGAGGGCCACGAGACCCAGTACTTC. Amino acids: CASSLWEGHETQYF.

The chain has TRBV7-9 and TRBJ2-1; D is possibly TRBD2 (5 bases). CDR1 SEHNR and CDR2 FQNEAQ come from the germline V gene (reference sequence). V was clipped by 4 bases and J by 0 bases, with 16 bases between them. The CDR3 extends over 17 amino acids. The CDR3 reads CASSSYLLASSYNEQFF. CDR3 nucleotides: TGTGCCAGCAGCTCCTATCTCTTAGCGAGCTCCTACAATGAGCAGTTCTTC.

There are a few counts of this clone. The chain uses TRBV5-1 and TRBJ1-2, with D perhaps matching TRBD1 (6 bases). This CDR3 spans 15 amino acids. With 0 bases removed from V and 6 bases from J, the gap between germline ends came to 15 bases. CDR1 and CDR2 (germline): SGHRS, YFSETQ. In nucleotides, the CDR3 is TGCGCCAGCAGCTTGGAGTACTGGGAGGGGGATGGCTACACCTTC. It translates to CASSLEYWEGDGYTF.

CDR3 sequence: CASSSTSGGIKYEQYF. The CDR3 nucleotides read TGTGCCAGCAGCTCTACTAGCGGGGGCATAAAGTACGAGCAGTACTTC. The J gene is TRBJ2-7, the V gene TRBV5-4; 11 bases are shared with TRBD2. Per the germline V gene, CDR1 is SGHNT and CDR2 is YYREEE (reference sequence). CDR3 length equals 16 residues. The V gene end was trimmed by 3 bases and the J gene end by 4 bases; junction bases not matched to a gene: 9.

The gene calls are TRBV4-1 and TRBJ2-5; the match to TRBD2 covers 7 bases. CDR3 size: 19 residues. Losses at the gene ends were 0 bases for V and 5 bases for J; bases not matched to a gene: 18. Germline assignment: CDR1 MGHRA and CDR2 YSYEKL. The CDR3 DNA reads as TGCGCCAGCAGCCAAGAAACCCGCGCGGGGGAACCCACGAGGGAGACCCAGTACTTC. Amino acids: CASSQETRAGEPTRETQYF.

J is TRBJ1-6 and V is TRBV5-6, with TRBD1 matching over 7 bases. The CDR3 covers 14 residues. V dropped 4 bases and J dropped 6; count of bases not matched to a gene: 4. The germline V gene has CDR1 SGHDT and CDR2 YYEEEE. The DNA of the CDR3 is TGTGCCAGCAGCAAGACAGGGCGTAATTCACCCCTCCACTTT. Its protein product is CASSKTGRNSPLHF.

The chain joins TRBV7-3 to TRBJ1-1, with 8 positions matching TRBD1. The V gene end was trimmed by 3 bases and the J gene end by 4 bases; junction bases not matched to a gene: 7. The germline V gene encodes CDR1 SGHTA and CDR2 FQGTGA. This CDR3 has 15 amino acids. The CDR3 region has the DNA TGTGCCAGCAGCTTGCAGGGGGCTCCCCTCACTGAAGCTTTCTTT. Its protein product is CASSLQGAPLTEAFF.

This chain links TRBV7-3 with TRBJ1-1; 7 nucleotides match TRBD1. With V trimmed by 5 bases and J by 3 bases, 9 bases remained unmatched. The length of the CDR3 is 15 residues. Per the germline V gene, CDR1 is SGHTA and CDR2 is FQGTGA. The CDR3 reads CASSRGGRGDTEAFF. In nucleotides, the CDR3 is TGTGCCAGCAGCCGAGGGGGCAGGGGCGACACTGAAGCTTTCTTT.

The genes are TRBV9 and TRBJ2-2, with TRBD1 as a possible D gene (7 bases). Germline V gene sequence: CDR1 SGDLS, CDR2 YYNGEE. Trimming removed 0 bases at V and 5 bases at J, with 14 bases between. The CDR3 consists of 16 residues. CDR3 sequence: CASSVVGRGDTGELFF. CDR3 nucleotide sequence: TGTGCCAGCAGCGTAGTTGGCAGGGGGGATACCGGGGAGCTGTTTTTT.

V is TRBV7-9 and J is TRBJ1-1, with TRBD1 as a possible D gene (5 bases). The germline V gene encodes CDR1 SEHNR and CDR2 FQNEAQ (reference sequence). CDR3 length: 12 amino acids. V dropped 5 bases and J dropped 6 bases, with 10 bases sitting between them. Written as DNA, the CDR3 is TGTGCCAGCAGCCCCAGGGTCTCTGAAGCTTTCTTT. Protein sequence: CASSPRVSEAFF.

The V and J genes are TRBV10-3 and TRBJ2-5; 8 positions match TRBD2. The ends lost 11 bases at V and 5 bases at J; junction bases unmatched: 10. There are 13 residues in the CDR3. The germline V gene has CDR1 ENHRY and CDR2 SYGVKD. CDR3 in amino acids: CAARDREGETQYF. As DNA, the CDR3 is TGTGCCGCCAGGGACCGGGAGGGGGAGACCCAGTACTTC.

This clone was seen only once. CDR3 in amino acids: CASSVKQGLDQPQHF. In DNA, the CDR3 is TGTGCCAGTAGTGTGAAGCAGGGGTTGGATCAGCCCCAGCATTTT. The rearrangement uses TRBV19 and TRBJ1-5; TRBD1 is a possible D gene (6 bases). Germline CDR1 reads LNHDA; CDR2 reads SQIVND (reference sequence). The CDR3 sequence is 15 residues long. The germline V and J ends were trimmed by 5 bases and 5 bases, with 16 bases remaining between them.

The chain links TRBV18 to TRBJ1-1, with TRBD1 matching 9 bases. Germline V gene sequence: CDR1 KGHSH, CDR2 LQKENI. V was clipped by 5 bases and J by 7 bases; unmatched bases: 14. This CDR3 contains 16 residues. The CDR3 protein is CASSTRSGQGQNEAFF. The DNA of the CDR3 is TGTGCCAGCTCAACTCGCTCTGGACAGGGGCAGAATGAAGCTTTCTTT.

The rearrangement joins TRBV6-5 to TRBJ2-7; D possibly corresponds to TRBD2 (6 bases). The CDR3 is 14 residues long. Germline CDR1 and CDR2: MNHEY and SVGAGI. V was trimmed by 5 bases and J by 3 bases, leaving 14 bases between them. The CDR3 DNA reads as TGTGCCAGCAGTGGAGGGCTGGGGGGCTACGAGCAGTACTTC. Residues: CASSGGLGGYEQYF.

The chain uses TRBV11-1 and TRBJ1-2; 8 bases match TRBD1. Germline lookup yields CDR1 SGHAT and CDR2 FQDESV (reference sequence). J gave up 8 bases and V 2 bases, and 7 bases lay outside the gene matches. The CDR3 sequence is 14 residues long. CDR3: CASSLQGARYGYTF. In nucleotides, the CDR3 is TGTGCCAGCAGCTTACAGGGGGCTCGATACGGCTACACCTTC.

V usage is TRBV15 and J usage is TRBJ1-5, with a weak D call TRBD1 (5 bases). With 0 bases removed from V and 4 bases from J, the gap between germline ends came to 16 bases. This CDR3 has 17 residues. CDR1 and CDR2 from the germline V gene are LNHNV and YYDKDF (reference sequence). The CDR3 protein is CATSRDSPDRVNQPQHF. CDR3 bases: TGTGCCACCAGCAGAGATAGTCCCGACAGAGTTAATCAGCCCCAGCATTTT.

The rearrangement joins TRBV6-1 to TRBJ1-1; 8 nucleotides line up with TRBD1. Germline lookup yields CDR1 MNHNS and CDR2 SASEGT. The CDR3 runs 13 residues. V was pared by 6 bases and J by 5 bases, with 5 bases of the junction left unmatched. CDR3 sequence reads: CASRMTGETEAFF. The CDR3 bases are TGTGCCAGCAGGATGACAGGGGAAACTGAAGCTTTCTTT.